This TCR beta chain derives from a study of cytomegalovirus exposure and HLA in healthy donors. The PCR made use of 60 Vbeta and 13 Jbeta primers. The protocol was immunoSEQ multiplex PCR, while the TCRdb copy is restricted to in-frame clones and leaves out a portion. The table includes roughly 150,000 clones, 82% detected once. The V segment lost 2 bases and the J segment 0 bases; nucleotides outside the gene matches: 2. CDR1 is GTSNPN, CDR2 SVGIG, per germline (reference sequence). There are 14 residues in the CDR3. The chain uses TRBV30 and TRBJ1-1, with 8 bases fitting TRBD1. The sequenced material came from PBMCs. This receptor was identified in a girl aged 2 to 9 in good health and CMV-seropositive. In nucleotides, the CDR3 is TGTGCCTGGAGTTTGACAGGGGTGAACACTGAAGCTTTCTTT. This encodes CAWSLTGVNTEAFF. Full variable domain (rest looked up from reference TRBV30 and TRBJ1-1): SQTIHQWPATLVQPVGSPLSLECTVEGTSNPNLYWYRQAAGRGLQLLFYSVGIGQISSEVPQNLSASRPQDRQFILSSKKLLLSDSGFYLCAWSLTGVNTEAFFGQGTRLTVV.